One sample yielded the 6 T cell receptor beta chains listed below, sequenced in a study of blood T cell repertoires in COVID-19. The table came from immunoSEQ multiplex PCR; TCRdb's copy has only in-frame clones and leaves some out. The sample has about 230,000 clones, around four fifths seen once. Sequencing was done on a sample of peripheral blood. Every receptor here comes from a woman in her 70s with active or convalescent COVID-19.

The chain joins TRBV6-2 or TRBV6-3 to TRBJ2-7; D possibly corresponds to TRBD1 (5 bases). CDR1 and CDR2 from the germline V gene are MNHEY and SVGEGT. The length of the CDR3 is 12 residues. With 6 bases removed from V and 2 bases from J, the gap between germline ends came to 8 bases. The CDR3 reads CASSQGAYEQYF. CDR3 nucleotide sequence: TGTGCCAGCAGCCAAGGGGCCTACGAGCAGTACTTC.

This CDR3 is CASSPMSGQGNTEAFF. CDR3 in DNA: TGTGCCAGTAGTCCCATGAGTGGGCAGGGGAACACTGAAGCTTTCTTT. This chain links TRBV19 with TRBJ1-1; D is perhaps TRBD1 (5 bases). CDR3 length: 16 residues. Germline V gene lookup returns CDR1 LNHDA and CDR2 SQIVND (reference sequence). The V and J ends lost 5 bases and 1 base respectively, with 17 bases between them.

The rearrangement links TRBV11-2 to TRBJ1-1; D is unresolved. Germline CDR1 reads SGHAT; CDR2 reads FQNNGV. V dropped 6 bases and J dropped 4 bases, with 6 bases sitting between them. This CDR3 has 11 residues. The CDR3: CASRPVTEAFF. The CDR3, as DNA: TGTGCCAGCAGGCCAGTCACTGAAGCTTTCTTT.

The V call is TRBV29-1, the J call TRBJ1-4; D unresolved. Trimming left V 6 bases short and J 7 bases short, with 15 bases between. The CDR3 loop spans 13 amino acids. Germline V gives CDR1 SQVTM, CDR2 ANQGSEA. CDR3 sequence reads: CSVAASIGEKLFF. CDR3 nucleotide sequence: TGCAGCGTGGCGGCCAGTATTGGTGAAAAACTGTTTTTT.

The CDR3 DNA sequence: TGCGCCAGCAGCTCAACCGGACAGGGAGCTAATGAAAAACTGTTTTTT. Amino acid sequence: CASSSTGQGANEKLFF. The chain joins TRBV5-1 to TRBJ1-4; TRBD1 matches 8 bases. Germline loops: CDR1 SGHRS, CDR2 YFSETQ. Unmatched junction bases numbered 7, after V lost 3 bases and J lost 3 bases. The CDR3 is 16 amino acids. Full variable domain (remainder filled in from reference TRBV5-1 and TRBJ1-4): KAGVTQTPRYLIKTRGQQVTLSCSPISGHRSVSWYQQTPGQGLQFLFEYFSETQRNKGNFPGRFSGRQFSNSRSEMNVSTLELGDSALYLCASSSTGQGANEKLFFGSGTQLSVL.

The V and J genes are TRBV5-1 and TRBJ1-4; 7 bases are a match to TRBD1. This CDR3 has 15 amino acids. Germline CDR1 is SGHRS and CDR2 is YFSETQ. V lost 4 bases to trimming and J lost 8 bases; unmatched junction nucleotides: 11. CDR3 nucleotides: TGCGCCAGCAGCCTGGGGACAGCCGAGGGGGAAAAACTGTTTTTT. Translated, it gives CASSLGTAEGEKLFF.